The subject of this entry is one T cell receptor (beta chain). The sample has other DNA sequences that encode this CDR3 too. These data come from a study of blood T cell repertoires in COVID-19. TCRdb's copy holds only in-frame clones and misses some; the assay was immunoSEQ multiplex PCR. The sample includes a few hundred thousand clones, over 75% of them seen just once. The CDR3 runs to 11 residues. V lost 6 bases to trimming and J lost 6 bases, with 6 bases between them. Per germline, CDR1 MDHEN and CDR2 SYDVKM. Cohort 3 donors were reported recovered after two negative PCRs, clearance, or symptom resolution.

The TCR comes from a woman in her 50s who had recovered from COVID-19. The chain combines TRBV28 with TRBJ2-1; D is uncertain. Sequenced: PBMCs or T cells enriched from blood (not recorded which). CDR3 region: CASSLRNEQFF. As DNA, the CDR3 is TGTGCCAGCAGCCTGCGCAATGAGCAGTTCTTC.